The rows below give T cell receptor beta chains drawn from one sample of a study of shared clonotypes between healthy human individuals. Generated by immunoSEQ multiplex PCR, the TCRdb table keeps only in-frame clones and is missing some. The repertoire holds some 800,000 clones, with around 93% as singletons. The sequencing sample was made of naive CD8+ T cells sorted from blood. The receptors shown here come from a man younger than 40 in good health. Both conserved end residues are part of each CDR3. The order of the fields is V gene, J gene, D gene, clone size, CDR3 protein, CDR3 DNA. A D gene is named only where the DNA matches it firmly. Part of the rows lack a size; the others show once, few, many or a class for expanded clones.

v_gene: TRBV9
j_gene: TRBJ2-1
d_gene: -
abundance: -
CDR3aa: CASSVGGMFLSGEQFF
CDR3nt: TGTGCCAGCAGCGTAGGAGGGATGTTTTTGTCCGGTGAGCAGTTCTTC

v_gene: TRBV4-3
j_gene: TRBJ2-3
d_gene: TRBD2
abundance: -
CDR3aa: CASSQDGPGGSTDTQYF
CDR3nt: TGCGCCAGCAGCCAAGATGGGCCGGGAGGTAGCACAGATACGCAGTATTTT

v_gene: TRBV11-1
j_gene: TRBJ2-7
d_gene: TRBD1
abundance: -
CDR3aa: CASSPDTGGYEQYF
CDR3nt: TGTGCCAGCAGTCCGGACACAGGGGGATACGAGCAGTACTTC

v_gene: TRBV19
j_gene: TRBJ2-2
d_gene: TRBD2
abundance: -
CDR3aa: CASSIDLRGLAVSNTGELFF
CDR3nt: TGTGCCAGTAGTATAGATCTGAGGGGACTAGCGGTTTCGAACACCGGGGAGCTGTTTTTT

v_gene: TRBV5-1
j_gene: TRBJ2-1
d_gene: TRBD2
abundance: once
CDR3aa: CASSSPGTSGNEQFF
CDR3nt: TGCGCCAGCAGCTCTCCCGGGACTAGCGGAAATGAGCAGTTCTTC

v_gene: TRBV7-9
j_gene: TRBJ2-1
d_gene: -
abundance: -
CDR3aa: CASSSMTGPPYNEQFF
CDR3nt: TGTGCCAGCAGCTCCATGACAGGACCTCCCTACAATGAGCAGTTCTTC

v_gene: TRBV7-2
j_gene: TRBJ1-2
d_gene: -
abundance: -
CDR3aa: CASSSGYFYDYTF
CDR3nt: TGTGCCAGCAGCTCCGGGTATTTTTATGACTACACCTTC

v_gene: TRBV15
j_gene: TRBJ1-5
d_gene: -
abundance: -
CDR3aa: CATRLDNQPQHF
CDR3nt: TGTGCCACCAGATTGGACAATCAGCCCCAGCATTTT

v_gene: TRBV29-1
j_gene: TRBJ2-1
d_gene: -
abundance: -
CDR3aa: CSTGQSYNEQFF
CDR3nt: TGCAGCACTGGACAGTCGTACAATGAGCAGTTCTTC

v_gene: TRBV7-9
j_gene: TRBJ2-1
d_gene: -
abundance: once
CDR3aa: CASIEDEQFF
CDR3nt: TGTGCCAGCATAGAAGATGAGCAGTTCTTC

v_gene: TRBV4-2
j_gene: TRBJ2-1
d_gene: -
abundance: -
CDR3aa: CASSPRTDWGEQFF
CDR3nt: TGTGCCAGCAGCCCCCGGACGGACTGGGGTGAGCAGTTCTTC

v_gene: TRBV7-9
j_gene: TRBJ2-3
d_gene: TRBD2
abundance: -
CDR3aa: CASRQTSGRDLSTDTQYF
CDR3nt: TGTGCCAGCAGACAAACTAGCGGGAGAGATCTTAGCACAGATACGCAGTATTTT

v_gene: TRBV27
j_gene: TRBJ1-5
d_gene: -
abundance: -
CDR3aa: CASSFGGSNQPQHF
CDR3nt: TGTGCCAGCAGTTTCGGGGGCAGCAATCAGCCCCAGCATTTT

v_gene: TRBV7-9
j_gene: TRBJ2-1
d_gene: -
abundance: -
CDR3aa: CASSLQGSEQFF
CDR3nt: TGTGCCAGCAGCTTACAGGGAAGTGAGCAGTTCTTC

v_gene: TRBV27
j_gene: TRBJ1-2
d_gene: -
abundance: -
CDR3aa: CASSDSGGLRYGYGYTF
CDR3nt: TGTGCCAGCAGCGACTCTGGGGGGCTTCGATATGGCTATGGCTACACCTTC

v_gene: TRBV27
j_gene: TRBJ2-7
d_gene: -
abundance: once
CDR3aa: CASIKLDSSYEQYF
CDR3nt: TGTGCCAGCATCAAGCTCGATAGCTCCTACGAGCAGTACTTC

v_gene: TRBV28
j_gene: TRBJ2-5
d_gene: -
abundance: -
CDR3aa: CASSLSPSQETQYF
CDR3nt: TGTGCCAGCAGTTTATCTCCAAGCCAAGAGACCCAGTACTTC

v_gene: TRBV5-8
j_gene: TRBJ1-5
d_gene: -
abundance: -
CDR3aa: CASSLIAYSNQPQHF
CDR3nt: TGTGCCAGCAGCCTGATCGCGTATAGCAATCAGCCCCAGCATTTT

v_gene: TRBV7-9
j_gene: TRBJ2-6
d_gene: -
abundance: once
CDR3aa: CASSLRDGDSGANVLTF
CDR3nt: TGTGCCAGCAGCCTTCGGGACGGGGATTCTGGGGCCAACGTCCTGACTTTC

v_gene: TRBV7-9
j_gene: TRBJ1-1
d_gene: -
abundance: once
CDR3aa: CASSLGQGLNEAFF
CDR3nt: TGTGCCAGCAGCTTAGGGCAGGGTCTTAATGAAGCTTTCTTT

v_gene: TRBV7-9
j_gene: TRBJ2-7
d_gene: -
abundance: -
CDR3aa: CASSFQGNEQYF
CDR3nt: TGTGCCAGCAGTTTCCAGGGAAACGAGCAGTACTTC

v_gene: TRBV7-9
j_gene: TRBJ2-5
d_gene: -
abundance: -
CDR3aa: CASSQGPRGETQYF
CDR3nt: TGTGCCAGCAGCCAGGGACCGAGGGGAGAGACCCAGTACTTC

v_gene: TRBV5-4
j_gene: TRBJ1-1
d_gene: -
abundance: -
CDR3aa: CASSGAGKLREAEAFF
CDR3nt: TGTGCCAGCAGTGGGGCAGGGAAGTTGAGGGAAGCTGAAGCTTTCTTT

v_gene: TRBV11-2
j_gene: TRBJ2-7
d_gene: TRBD2
abundance: -
CDR3aa: CASRISGRAPEQYF
CDR3nt: TGTGCCAGCAGGATTAGCGGGAGGGCCCCCGAGCAGTACTTC

v_gene: TRBV9
j_gene: TRBJ2-1
d_gene: TRBD2
abundance: -
CDR3aa: CASSTSGSYNEQFF
CDR3nt: TGTGCCAGCAGTACTAGCGGGAGTTACAATGAGCAGTTCTTC

v_gene: TRBV25-1
j_gene: TRBJ2-3
d_gene: -
abundance: -
CDR3aa: CASSESWATDTQYF
CDR3nt: TGTGCCAGCAGTGAATCCTGGGCCACAGATACGCAGTATTTT

v_gene: TRBV6-1
j_gene: TRBJ1-2
d_gene: -
abundance: -
CDR3aa: CASSEEGRGADGYTF
CDR3nt: TGTGCCAGCAGTGAAGAGGGGAGGGGGGCTGATGGCTACACCTTC

v_gene: TRBV27
j_gene: TRBJ2-4
d_gene: -
abundance: -
CDR3aa: CASSLGGLQYF
CDR3nt: TGTGCCAGCAGTTTAGGGGGTCTTCAGTACTTC

v_gene: TRBV7-9
j_gene: TRBJ1-5
d_gene: -
abundance: once
CDR3aa: CASSFKESQPQHF
CDR3nt: TGTGCCAGCAGCTTCAAGGAGTCGCAGCCCCAGCATTTT

v_gene: TRBV10-3
j_gene: TRBJ2-5
d_gene: -
abundance: -
CDR3aa: CAISEFSPAQETQYF
CDR3nt: TGTGCCATCAGTGAGTTTTCCCCGGCCCAAGAGACCCAGTACTTC

v_gene: TRBV19
j_gene: TRBJ1-5
d_gene: -
abundance: -
CDR3aa: CASRLGQHF
CDR3nt: TGTGCCAGTAGGCTGGGTCAGCATTTT

v_gene: TRBV30
j_gene: TRBJ2-7
d_gene: TRBD1
abundance: -
CDR3aa: CAGTGTGNYEQYF
CDR3nt: TGTGCCGGTACCGGGACAGGGAACTACGAGCAGTACTTC

v_gene: TRBV6-6
j_gene: TRBJ2-7
d_gene: TRBD1
abundance: -
CDR3aa: CASSRDSYEQYF
CDR3nt: TGTGCCAGCAGTCGGGACAGCTACGAGCAGTACTTC

v_gene: TRBV6-1
j_gene: TRBJ2-1
d_gene: -
abundance: once
CDR3aa: CASSDIGESPYNEQFF
CDR3nt: TGTGCCAGCAGTGATATCGGGGAGTCCCCCTACAATGAGCAGTTCTTC

v_gene: TRBV30
j_gene: TRBJ2-7
d_gene: TRBD1
abundance: -
CDR3aa: CAWSIGQGRNEQYF
CDR3nt: TGTGCCTGGAGCATAGGACAGGGGCGGAACGAGCAGTACTTC

v_gene: TRBV7-3
j_gene: TRBJ2-7
d_gene: -
abundance: -
CDR3aa: CASSLPYEQYF
CDR3nt: TGTGCCAGCAGCTTACCCTACGAGCAGTACTTC

v_gene: TRBV28
j_gene: TRBJ1-3
d_gene: -
abundance: -
CDR3aa: CASPGERNSGNTIYF
CDR3nt: TGTGCCAGCCCTGGGGAGCGGAATTCTGGAAACACCATATATTTT